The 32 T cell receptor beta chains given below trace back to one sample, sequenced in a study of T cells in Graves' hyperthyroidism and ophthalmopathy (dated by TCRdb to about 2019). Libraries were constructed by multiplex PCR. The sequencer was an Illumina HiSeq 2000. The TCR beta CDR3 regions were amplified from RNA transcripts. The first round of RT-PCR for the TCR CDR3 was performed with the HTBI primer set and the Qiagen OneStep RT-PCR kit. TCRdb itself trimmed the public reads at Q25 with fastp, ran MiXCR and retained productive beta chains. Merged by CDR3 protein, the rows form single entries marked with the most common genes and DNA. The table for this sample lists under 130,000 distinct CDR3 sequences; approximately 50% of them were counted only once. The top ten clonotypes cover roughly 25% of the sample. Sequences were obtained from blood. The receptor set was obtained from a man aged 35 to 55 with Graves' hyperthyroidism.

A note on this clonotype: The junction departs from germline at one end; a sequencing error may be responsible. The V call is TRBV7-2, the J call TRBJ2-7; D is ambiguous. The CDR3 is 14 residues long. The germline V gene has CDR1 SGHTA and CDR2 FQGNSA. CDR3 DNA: TGTGCCAGCAGCTTGGCATACGGCGGCCACGAGCGGTACTTC. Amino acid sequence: CASSLAYGGHERYF. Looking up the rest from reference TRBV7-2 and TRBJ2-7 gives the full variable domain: GAGVSQSPSNKVTEKGKDVELRCDPISGHTALYWYRQSLGQGLEFLIYFQGNSAPDKSGLPSDRFSAERTGGSVSTLTIQRTQQEDSAVYLCASSLAYGGHERYFGPGTRLTVT.

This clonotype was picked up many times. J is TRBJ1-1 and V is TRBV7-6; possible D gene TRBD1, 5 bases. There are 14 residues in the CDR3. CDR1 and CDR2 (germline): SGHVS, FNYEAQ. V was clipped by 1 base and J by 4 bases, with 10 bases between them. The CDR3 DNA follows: TGTGCCAGCAGCTTAGGACAGCCGGGCACTGAAGCTTTCTTT. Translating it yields CASSLGQPGTEAFF.

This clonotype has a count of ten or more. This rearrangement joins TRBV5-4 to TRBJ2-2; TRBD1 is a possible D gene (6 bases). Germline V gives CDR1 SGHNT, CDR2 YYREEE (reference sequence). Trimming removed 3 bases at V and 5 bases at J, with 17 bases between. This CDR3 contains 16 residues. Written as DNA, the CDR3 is TGTGCCAGCAGCTCCTCCACAGGGACGAGGACCGGGGAGCTGTTTTTT. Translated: CASSSSTGTRTGELFF. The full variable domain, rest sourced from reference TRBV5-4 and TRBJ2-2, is ETGVTQSPTHLIKTRGQQVTLRCSSQSGHNTVSWYQQALGQGPQFIFQYYREEENGRGNFPPRFSGLQFPNYSSELNVNALELDDSALYLCASSSSTGTRTGELFFGEGSRLTVL.

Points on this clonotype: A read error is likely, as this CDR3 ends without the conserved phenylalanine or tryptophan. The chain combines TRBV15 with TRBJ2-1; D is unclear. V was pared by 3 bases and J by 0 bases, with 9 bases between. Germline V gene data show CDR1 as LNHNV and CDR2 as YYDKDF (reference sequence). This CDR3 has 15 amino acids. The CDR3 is CATSSPGSSYNEQFL. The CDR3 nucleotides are TGTGCCACCAGCAGCCCGGGTAGCTCCTACAATGAGCAGTTCCTC.

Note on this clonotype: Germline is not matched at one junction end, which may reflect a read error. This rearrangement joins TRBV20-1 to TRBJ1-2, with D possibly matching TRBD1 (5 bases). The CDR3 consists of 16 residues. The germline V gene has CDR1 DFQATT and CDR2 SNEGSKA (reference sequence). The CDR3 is CSARTGTWQANYDYTF. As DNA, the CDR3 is TGCAGTGCGCGGACCGGGACGTGGCAGGCTAACTATGACTACACCTTC.

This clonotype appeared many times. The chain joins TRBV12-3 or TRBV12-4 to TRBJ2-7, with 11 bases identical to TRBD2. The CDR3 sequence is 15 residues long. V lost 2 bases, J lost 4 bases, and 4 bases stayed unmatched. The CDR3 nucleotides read TGTGCCAGCAGTTTAATACTAGCGGGAGTTTACGAGCAGTACTTC. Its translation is CASSLILAGVYEQYF.

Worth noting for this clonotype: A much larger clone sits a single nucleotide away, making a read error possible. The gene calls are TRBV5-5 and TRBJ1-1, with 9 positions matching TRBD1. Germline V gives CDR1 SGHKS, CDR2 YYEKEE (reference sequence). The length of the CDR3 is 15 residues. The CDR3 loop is CTSSLRDRAWTEAFF. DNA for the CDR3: TGTACCAGCAGCCTCCGGGACAGGGCCTGGACAGAAGCTTTCTTT.

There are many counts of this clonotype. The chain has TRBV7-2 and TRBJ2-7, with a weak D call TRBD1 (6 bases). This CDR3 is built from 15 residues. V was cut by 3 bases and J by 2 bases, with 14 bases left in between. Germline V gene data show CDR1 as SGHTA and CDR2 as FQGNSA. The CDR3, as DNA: TGTGCCAGCAGCTTCCAACAGGGAACCACCTACGAGCAGTACTTC. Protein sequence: CASSFQQGTTYEQYF.

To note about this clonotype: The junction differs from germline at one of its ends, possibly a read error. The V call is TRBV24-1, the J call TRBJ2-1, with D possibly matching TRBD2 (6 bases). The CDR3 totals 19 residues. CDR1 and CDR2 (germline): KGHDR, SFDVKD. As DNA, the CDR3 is TGTGCCAGCAGTTTGCGAGGTGGGGTCTATAGCGGTCGTGACAATGAGCAGTTCTTC. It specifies CASSLRGGVYSGRDNEQFF.

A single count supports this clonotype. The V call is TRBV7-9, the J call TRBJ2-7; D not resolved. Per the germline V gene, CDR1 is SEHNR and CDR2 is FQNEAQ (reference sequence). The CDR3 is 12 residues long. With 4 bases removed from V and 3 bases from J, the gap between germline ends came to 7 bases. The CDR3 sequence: CASSWTNYEQYV. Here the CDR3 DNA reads TGTGCCAGCAGCTGGACGAACTACGAGCAGTACGTC.

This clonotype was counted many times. CDR3 nucleotide sequence: TGTGCCAGCAGCTTACGAGGGGGATGGGAGACCCAGTACTTC. Translated, it gives CASSLRGGWETQYF. This chain connects TRBV7-2 to TRBJ2-5, with D perhaps matching TRBD1 (6 bases). Germline CDR1 reads SGHTA; CDR2 reads FQGNSA. V dropped 2 bases and J dropped 5 bases, with 12 bases sitting between them. The CDR3 loop spans 14 amino acids. Together with reference TRBV7-2 and TRBJ2-5, the CDR3 gives the full variable domain: GAGVSQSPSNKVTEKGKDVELRCDPISGHTALYWYRQSLGQGLEFLIYFQGNSAPDKSGLPSDRFSAERTGGSVSTLTIQRTQQEDSAVYLCASSLRGGWETQYFGPGTRLLVL.

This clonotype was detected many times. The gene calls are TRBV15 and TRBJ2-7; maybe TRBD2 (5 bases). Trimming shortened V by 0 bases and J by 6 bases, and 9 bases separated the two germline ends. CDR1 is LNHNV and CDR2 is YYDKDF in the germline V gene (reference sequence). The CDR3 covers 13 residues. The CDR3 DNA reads TGTGCCACCAGCAGAGATCATGGGAGCGAGCAGTACTTC. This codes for CATSRDHGSEQYF.

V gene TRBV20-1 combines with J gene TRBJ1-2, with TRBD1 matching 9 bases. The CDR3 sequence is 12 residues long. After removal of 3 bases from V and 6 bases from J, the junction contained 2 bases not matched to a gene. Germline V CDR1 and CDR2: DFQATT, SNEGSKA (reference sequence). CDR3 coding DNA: TGCAGTGCTAGGGGGACAGGGAATGGCTACACCTTC. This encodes CSARGTGNGYTF.

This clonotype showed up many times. CDR3 bases: TGTGCCAGTAGTGTGAGGGGGATTAGAGGGGCCTATAGCACAGATACGCAGTATTTT. Translation: CASSVRGIRGAYSTDTQYF. The chain links TRBV19 to TRBJ2-3, with D maybe TRBD1 (6 bases). The CDR3 is 19 amino acids. Germline CDR1 and CDR2: LNHDA and SQIVND (reference sequence). Deletions cut 5 bases from V and 0 bases from J, with 24 bases between.

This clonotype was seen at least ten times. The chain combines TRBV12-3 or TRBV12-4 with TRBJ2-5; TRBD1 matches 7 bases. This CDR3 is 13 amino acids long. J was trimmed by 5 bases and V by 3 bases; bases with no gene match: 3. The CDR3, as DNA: TGTGCCAGCAGTTTTATGGACAGGGAGACCCAGTACTTC. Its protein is CASSFMDRETQYF.

CDR3 loop: CASSPTGRGTGELFF. In DNA, the CDR3 is TGTGCCAGCAGCCCTACCGGGAGAGGAACCGGGGAGCTGTTTTTT. The chain joins TRBV2 to TRBJ2-2; D might be TRBD2 (6 bases). Germline CDR1 and CDR2: SNHLY and FYNNEI. The length of the CDR3 is 15 residues. With 6 bases removed from V and 5 bases from J, the gap between germline ends came to 16 bases.

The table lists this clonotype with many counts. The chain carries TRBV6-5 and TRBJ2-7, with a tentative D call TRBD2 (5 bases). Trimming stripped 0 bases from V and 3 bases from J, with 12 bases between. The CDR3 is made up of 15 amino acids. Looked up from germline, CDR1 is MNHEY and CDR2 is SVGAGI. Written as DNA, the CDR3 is TGTGCCAGCAGTTACTCATTACTAGGCAACTACGAGCAGTACTTC. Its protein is CASSYSLLGNYEQYF.

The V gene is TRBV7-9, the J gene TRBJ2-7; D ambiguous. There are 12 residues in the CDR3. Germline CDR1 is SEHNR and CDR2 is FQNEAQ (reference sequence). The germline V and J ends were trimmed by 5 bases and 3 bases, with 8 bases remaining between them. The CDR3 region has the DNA TGTGCCAGCAGCCCGGTCCTCTACGAGCAGTACTTC. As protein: CASSPVLYEQYF.

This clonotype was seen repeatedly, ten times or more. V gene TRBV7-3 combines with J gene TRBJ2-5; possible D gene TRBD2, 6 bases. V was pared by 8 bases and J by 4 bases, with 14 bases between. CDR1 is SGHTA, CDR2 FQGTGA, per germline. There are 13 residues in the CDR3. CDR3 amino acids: CASAGRLGETQYF. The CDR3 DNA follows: TGTGCCAGCGCGGGGCGTTTAGGAGAGACCCAGTACTTC.

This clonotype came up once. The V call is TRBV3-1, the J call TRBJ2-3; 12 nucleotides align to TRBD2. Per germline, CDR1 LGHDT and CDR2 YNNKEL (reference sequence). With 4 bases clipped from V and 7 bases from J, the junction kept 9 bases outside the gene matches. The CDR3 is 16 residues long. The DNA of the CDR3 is TGTGCCAGCAGCCTTGGGCTAGCGGGGGGGCAAAATACGCAGTATTTT. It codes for CASSLGLAGGQNTQYF.

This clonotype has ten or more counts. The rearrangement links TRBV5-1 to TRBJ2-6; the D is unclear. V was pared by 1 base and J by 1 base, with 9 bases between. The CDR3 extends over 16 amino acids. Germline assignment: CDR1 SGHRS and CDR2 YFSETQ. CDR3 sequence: CASSLWIGSGANVLTF. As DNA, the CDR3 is TGCGCCAGCAGCTTGTGGATAGGTTCTGGGGCCAACGTCCTGACTTTC.

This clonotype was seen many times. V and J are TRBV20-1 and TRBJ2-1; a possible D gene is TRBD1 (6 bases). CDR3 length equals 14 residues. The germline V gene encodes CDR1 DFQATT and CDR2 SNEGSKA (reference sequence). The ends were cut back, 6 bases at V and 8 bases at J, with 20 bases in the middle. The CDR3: CSARDTLFYDEQFF. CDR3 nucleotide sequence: TGCAGTGCCAGGGACACCCTCTTTTACGATGAGCAGTTCTTC.

The CDR3 protein is CSASLPTHPNEQYF. The CDR3 coding sequence is TGCAGTGCCAGCCTACCGACACATCCTAACGAGCAGTACTTC. The chain combines TRBV20-1 with TRBJ2-7, with D uncertain. V lost 6 bases and J lost 5, with 20 bases in between. The CDR3 sequence is 14 residues long. Germline values: CDR1 DFQATT, CDR2 SNEGSKA (reference sequence).

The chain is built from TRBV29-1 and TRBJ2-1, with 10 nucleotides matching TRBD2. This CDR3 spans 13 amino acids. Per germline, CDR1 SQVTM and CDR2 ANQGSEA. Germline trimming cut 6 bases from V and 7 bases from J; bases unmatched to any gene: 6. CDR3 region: CSVRAGGGNEQFF. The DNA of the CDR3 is TGCAGCGTCCGAGCGGGAGGGGGGAATGAGCAGTTCTTC.

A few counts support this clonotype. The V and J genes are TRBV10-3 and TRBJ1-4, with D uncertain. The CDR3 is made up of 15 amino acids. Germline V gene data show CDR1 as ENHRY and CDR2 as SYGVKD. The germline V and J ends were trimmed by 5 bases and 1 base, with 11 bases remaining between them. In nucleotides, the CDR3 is TGTGCCATCAGTAAGGCGGGTGAAACTAATGAAAAACTGTTTTTT. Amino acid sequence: CAISKAGETNEKLFF.

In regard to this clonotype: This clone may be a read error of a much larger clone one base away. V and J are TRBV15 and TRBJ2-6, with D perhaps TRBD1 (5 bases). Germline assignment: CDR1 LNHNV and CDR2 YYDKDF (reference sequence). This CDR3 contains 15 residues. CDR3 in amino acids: CATSDWSSGANVRTF. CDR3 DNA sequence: TGTGCCACCAGCGATTGGAGCTCTGGGGCCAACGTCCGGACTTTC.

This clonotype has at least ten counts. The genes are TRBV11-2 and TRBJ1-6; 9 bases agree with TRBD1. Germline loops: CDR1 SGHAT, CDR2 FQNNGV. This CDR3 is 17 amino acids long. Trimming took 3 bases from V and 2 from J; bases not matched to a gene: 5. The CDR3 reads CASSFLGQGTYNSPLHF. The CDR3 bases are TGTGCCAGCAGCTTCCTCGGACAGGGGACCTATAATTCACCCCTCCACTTT.

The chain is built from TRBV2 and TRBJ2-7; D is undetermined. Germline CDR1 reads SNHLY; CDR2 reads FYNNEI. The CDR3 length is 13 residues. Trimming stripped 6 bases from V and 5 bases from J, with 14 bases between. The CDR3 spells CASRESGLHEQYF. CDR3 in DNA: TGTGCCAGCAGGGAGAGTGGGCTCCACGAGCAGTACTTC.

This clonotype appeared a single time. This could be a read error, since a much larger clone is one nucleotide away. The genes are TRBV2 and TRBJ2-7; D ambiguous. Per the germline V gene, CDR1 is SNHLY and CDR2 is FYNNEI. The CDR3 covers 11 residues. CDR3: CASSSPLEQHF. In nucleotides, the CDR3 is TGTGCCAGCAGTTCCCCCCTGGAGCAGCACTTC.

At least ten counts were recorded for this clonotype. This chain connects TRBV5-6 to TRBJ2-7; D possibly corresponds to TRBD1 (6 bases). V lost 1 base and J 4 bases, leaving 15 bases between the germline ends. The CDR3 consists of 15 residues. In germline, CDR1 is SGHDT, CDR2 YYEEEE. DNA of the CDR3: TGTGCCAGCAGCTTGTTAGGCAGGGGACCGTACGAGCAGTACTTC. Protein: CASSLLGRGPYEQYF.

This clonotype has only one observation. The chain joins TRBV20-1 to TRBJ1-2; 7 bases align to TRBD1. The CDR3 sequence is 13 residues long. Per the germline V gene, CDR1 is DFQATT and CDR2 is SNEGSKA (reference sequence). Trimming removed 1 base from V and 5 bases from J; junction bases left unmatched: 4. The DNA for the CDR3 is TGCAGTGCTAGAGGAACCAGGGGGTATGGCTACACCTTC. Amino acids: CSARGTRGYGYTF.

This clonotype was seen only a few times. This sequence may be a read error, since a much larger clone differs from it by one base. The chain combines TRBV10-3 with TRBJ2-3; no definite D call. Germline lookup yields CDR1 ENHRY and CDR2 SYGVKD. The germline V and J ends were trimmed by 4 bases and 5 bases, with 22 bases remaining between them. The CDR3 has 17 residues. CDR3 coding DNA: TGTGCCATCAGTGTCAGGCTCCTGGGCCCAAGTCTAGATACGCAGTATTTT. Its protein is CAISVRLLGPSLDTQYF.